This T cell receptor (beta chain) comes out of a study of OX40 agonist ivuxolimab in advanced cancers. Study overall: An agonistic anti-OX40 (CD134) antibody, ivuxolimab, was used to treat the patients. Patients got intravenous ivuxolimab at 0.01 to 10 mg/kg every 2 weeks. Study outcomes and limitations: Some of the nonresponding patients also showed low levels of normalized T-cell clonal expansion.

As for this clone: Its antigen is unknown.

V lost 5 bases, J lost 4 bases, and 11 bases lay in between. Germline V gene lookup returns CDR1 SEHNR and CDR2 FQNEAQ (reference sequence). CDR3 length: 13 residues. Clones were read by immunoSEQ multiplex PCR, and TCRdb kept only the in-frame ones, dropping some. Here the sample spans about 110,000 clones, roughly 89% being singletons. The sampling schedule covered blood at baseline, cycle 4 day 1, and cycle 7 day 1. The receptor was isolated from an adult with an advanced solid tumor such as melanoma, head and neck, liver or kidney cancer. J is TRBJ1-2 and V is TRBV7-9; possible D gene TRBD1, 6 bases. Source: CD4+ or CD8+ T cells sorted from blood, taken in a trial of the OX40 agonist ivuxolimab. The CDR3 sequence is CASSPTGFYGYTF. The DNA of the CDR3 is TGTGCCAGCAGCCCGACAGGATTCTATGGCTACACCTTC.